The 29 T cell receptor beta chains below were found in one sample sequenced in a study of blood T cell repertoires in COVID-19. Sequencing used immunoSEQ multiplex PCR; TCRdb keeps in-frame clones, though not all of them. The sample has roughly 120,000 clones, 65% to 80% seen once. The specimen was peripheral blood. The receptors shown here come from a woman in her sixties or seventies with acute or convalescent COVID-19.

The chain uses TRBV7-8 and TRBJ2-4; TRBD1 matches at 9 bases. Looked up from germline, CDR1 is SGHVS and CDR2 is FQNEAQ. With V trimmed by 5 bases and J by 0 bases, 11 bases remained unmatched. CDR3 length equals 18 residues. Here the CDR3 DNA reads TGTGCCAGCAGCCCGGACAGGGGAGTCCGAACAGCCAAAAACATTCAGTACTTC. Translation gives CASSPDRGVRTAKNIQYF.

In this sample, this clone turned up once. The CDR3 spells CATSDTGMGNQPQHF. CDR3 DNA sequence: TGTGCCACCAGTGATACAGGGATGGGCAATCAGCCCCAGCATTTT. This rearrangement joins TRBV24-1 to TRBJ1-5; the D gene is possibly TRBD1 (6 bases). Trimming pared 3 bases from V and 2 bases from J, leaving 10 bases between. Germline V gene data show CDR1 as KGHDR and CDR2 as SFDVKD. The CDR3 length is 15 residues.

This clone was found once. The chain joins TRBV12-3 or TRBV12-4 to TRBJ1-2; D ambiguous. The CDR3 is 13 residues long. The germline V and J ends were trimmed by 1 base and 2 bases, with 5 bases remaining between them. CDR3 residues: CASSLVRNYGYTF. CDR3 DNA: TGTGCCAGCAGTTTAGTCAGAAACTATGGCTACACCTTC.

The rearrangement links TRBV10-3 to TRBJ1-2; maybe TRBD1 (5 bases). Between the trimmed V and J ends, which lost 10 bases and 8 bases, there was a span of 17 bases. The germline V gene encodes CDR1 ENHRY and CDR2 SYGVKD. CDR3 length: 12 residues. The CDR3 sequence: CATGGGYQGYTF. The CDR3 DNA reads TGTGCCACCGGGGGAGGGTATCAAGGCTACACCTTC.

A few counts support this clone. In DNA form, the CDR3 reads TGTGCCAGCAGCGTAAATGAGGGGGAGTGGGAGACCCAGTACTTC. It specifies CASSVNEGEWETQYF. V is TRBV9 and J is TRBJ2-5; D might be TRBD1 (6 bases). The CDR3 is made up of 15 amino acids. Trimming removed 1 base from V and 5 bases from J, with 15 bases in between. Per germline, CDR1 SGDLS and CDR2 YYNGEE.

The chain carries TRBV5-6 and TRBJ2-5, with D possibly TRBD1 on 6 matching bases. From germline, CDR1 is SGHDT and CDR2 YYEEEE. Trimming removed 3 bases at V and 7 bases at J, with 7 bases between. This CDR3 has 11 residues. DNA of the CDR3: TGTGCCAGCAGCTCCAGGGGGACCCAGTACTTC. Amino acids: CASSSRGTQYF.

This chain uses TRBV10-3 with TRBJ1-2; TRBD1 matches at 7 bases. The V and J ends lost 7 bases and 0 bases, in that order; junction bases with no gene match: 8. The CDR3 length is 15 residues. The germline V gene has CDR1 ENHRY and CDR2 SYGVKD. The CDR3 sequence is CAITQQGMTNYGYTF. CDR3 nucleotide sequence: TGTGCCATCACTCAACAGGGGATGACTAACTATGGCTACACCTTC.

The sample holds one count of this clone. The rearrangement uses TRBV3-1 (or the pseudogene TRBV3-2) and TRBJ1-1; D remains ambiguous. V lost 3 bases, J lost 1 base, and 9 bases lay in between. This CDR3 has 14 amino acids. The germline gives CDR1 LGHDT, CDR2 YNNKEL (reference sequence). The CDR3: CASSHEMRNTEAFF. The CDR3 DNA reads as TGTGCCAGCAGCCACGAGATGAGGAACACTGAAGCTTTCTTT.

The chain joins TRBV18 to TRBJ1-1, with 8 bases matching TRBD1. Germline V gene sequence: CDR1 KGHSH, CDR2 LQKENI. The CDR3 length is 16 residues. Losses at the gene ends were 0 bases for V and 1 base for J; bases not matched to a gene: 4. CDR3 sequence: CASSPPAGGPNTEAFF. The CDR3, as DNA: TGTGCCAGCTCACCACCGGCAGGGGGCCCGAACACTGAAGCTTTCTTT.

The V and J genes are TRBV3-1 (or the pseudogene TRBV3-2) and TRBJ2-2, with D possibly TRBD1 on 5 matching bases. CDR3 length: 15 residues. V lost 9 bases and J 0 bases, leaving 14 bases between the germline ends. CDR1 and CDR2 from the germline V gene are LGHDT and YNNKEL (reference sequence). The CDR3 DNA reads TGTGCCAGTGGCCAAGACAGTTCGAACACCGGGGAGCTGTTTTTT. This sequence encodes CASGQDSSNTGELFF.

This chain joins TRBV3-1 (or the pseudogene TRBV3-2) and TRBJ1-5; TRBD1 matches 9 bases. This CDR3 comprises 21 residues. The V and J ends lost 1 base and 1 base, in that order; junction bases with no gene match: 17. Germline-derived CDR1 and CDR2 are LGHDT and YNNKEL (reference sequence). This chain's CDR3 is CASSQAPVVTGGRSSNQPQHF. CDR3 sequence (DNA): TGTGCCAGCAGCCAAGCACCAGTCGTGACAGGGGGTCGGTCGAGCAATCAGCCCCAGCATTTT.

The chain links TRBV5-5 to TRBJ2-2, with 11 bases matching TRBD2. The CDR3 is 17 amino acids. CDR1 is SGHKS, CDR2 YYEKEE, per germline (reference sequence). With V trimmed by 3 bases and J by 0 bases, 4 bases remained unmatched. The CDR3 loop is CASSSPSGGSNTGELFF. CDR3 DNA: TGTGCCAGCAGCTCCCCTAGCGGGGGGTCGAACACCGGGGAGCTGTTTTTT.

The chain uses TRBV18 and TRBJ2-7, with D possibly TRBD1 on 6 matching bases. Looked up from germline, CDR1 is KGHSH and CDR2 is LQKENI. The V gene lost 2 bases and the J gene lost 4 bases, with 15 bases spanning the gap. The CDR3 length is 15 residues. The CDR3: CASSPKDRSLYEQYF. CDR3 sequence (DNA): TGTGCCAGCTCACCAAAGGACAGAAGCTTATACGAGCAGTACTTC.

The V gene is TRBV28, the J gene TRBJ2-2, with D perhaps matching TRBD2 (6 bases). The V gene's germline CDR1 is MDHEN and CDR2 SYDVKM. This CDR3 spans 15 amino acids. The germline V and J ends were trimmed by 6 bases and 6 bases, with 17 bases remaining between them. The CDR3: CASRTGTPDSGELFF. CDR3 nucleotide sequence: TGTGCCAGCAGAACCGGGACTCCAGACTCCGGGGAGCTGTTTTTT.

The gene calls are TRBV6-5 and TRBJ1-3, with TRBD1 identical over 7 bases. The CDR3 has 15 residues. The germline CDR1 and CDR2 sequences are MNHEY and SVGAGI. Unmatched junction bases numbered 5, after V lost 2 bases and J lost 4 bases. In DNA form, the CDR3 reads TGTGCCAGCAGTTACGACAGGGCAAGAGGAAACACCATATATTTT. Its protein product is CASSYDRARGNTIYF.

The chain joins TRBV5-1 to TRBJ1-1; no clear D gene. Germline CDR1 and CDR2: SGHRS and YFSETQ. CDR3 length: 14 amino acids. Trimming shortened V by 4 bases and J by 1 base, and 11 bases separated the two germline ends. This CDR3 reads CASSPGSGNTEAFF. The DNA for the CDR3 is TGCGCCAGCAGCCCCGGGTCGGGGAACACTGAAGCTTTCTTT.

In its sample, this clone was seen a few times. This sequence joins TRBV19 and TRBJ1-2, with D unclear. The CDR3 runs 16 residues. CDR1 and CDR2 (germline): LNHDA, SQIVND (reference sequence). Trimming stripped 6 bases from V and 6 bases from J, with 23 bases between. The CDR3 here is CASSLGFLSGSHGYTF. DNA for the CDR3: TGTGCCAGTAGCTTAGGATTTTTGTCGGGAAGCCATGGCTACACCTTC.

The rearrangement uses TRBV2 and TRBJ2-7, with D hard to call. CDR1 is SNHLY and CDR2 is FYNNEI in the germline V gene. Trimming cost V 3 bases and J 4 bases, with 7 bases left between them. The CDR3 has 12 amino acids. For the CDR3, the DNA is TGTGCCAGCAGTGAGGCGGTTTACGAGCAGTACTTC. Encoded protein: CASSEAVYEQYF.

This clone was counted only a few times. The chain joins TRBV28 to TRBJ1-2, with D perhaps TRBD1 (6 bases). Germline-derived CDR1 and CDR2 are MDHEN and SYDVKM. The ends were cut back, 9 bases at V and 6 bases at J, with 17 bases in the middle. This CDR3 region has 13 residues. CDR3 sequence (DNA): TGTGCCAGTTACGCCACAGGGCTGAATGGCTACACCTTC. Encoded protein: CASYATGLNGYTF.

The genes are TRBV5-1 and TRBJ2-3; TRBD2 is a possible D gene (5 bases). The germline V and J ends were trimmed by 0 bases and 5 bases, with 10 bases remaining between them. The germline gives CDR1 SGHRS, CDR2 YFSETQ. The CDR3 is 14 residues long. CDR3 bases: TGCGCCAGCAGCTTGGTGACTAACGGAGATACGCAGTATTTT. It encodes CASSLVTNGDTQYF.

This clone has only a few counts. This chain connects TRBV27 to TRBJ1-1; D gene ambiguous. This CDR3 region has 15 residues. From germline, CDR1 is MNHEY and CDR2 SMNVEV (reference sequence). The V end lost 3 bases, the J end lost 6 bases, and 17 bases lay between the germline ends. The CDR3 region is CASSFRPPEVAEAFF. CDR3 sequence (DNA): TGTGCCAGCAGTTTCCGGCCTCCAGAGGTCGCTGAAGCTTTCTTT.

The V and J genes are TRBV19 and TRBJ2-1, with 10 bases identical to TRBD2. CDR1 and CDR2 (germline): LNHDA, SQIVND (reference sequence). CDR3 size: 16 residues. Unmatched junction bases numbered 7, after V lost 2 bases and J lost 6 bases. CDR3 sequence reads: CASSISGLASGNEQFF. CDR3 coding DNA: TGTGCCAGTAGTATATCGGGACTAGCGTCCGGCAATGAGCAGTTCTTC.

The chain couples TRBV30 to TRBJ2-1, with D tentatively TRBD2 (5 bases). CDR1 and CDR2 (germline): GTSNPN, SVGIG (reference sequence). The CDR3 contains 16 residues. Trimming took 4 bases from V and 0 from J, leaving 16 bases between them. The CDR3 DNA reads TGTGCCTGGAAGGAATTTGGGCGGGTCTCCTACAATGAGCAGTTCTTC. Translating gives CAWKEFGRVSYNEQFF.

The chain uses TRBV5-8 and TRBJ2-5, with a weak D call TRBD1 (6 bases). CDR3 length: 14 residues. Germline V gives CDR1 SGHTS, CDR2 YDEGEE. V gave up 0 bases and J gave up 2 bases, with 8 bases separating them. The CDR3 sequence is CASSLVQGQETQYF. The CDR3 DNA reads TGTGCCAGCAGCTTGGTACAGGGACAAGAGACCCAGTACTTC.

The V gene is TRBV5-1, the J gene TRBJ2-5; TRBD2 agrees at 10 bases. The length of the CDR3 is 14 residues. With 5 bases clipped from V and 5 bases from J, the junction kept 6 bases outside the gene matches. Germline CDR1 is SGHRS and CDR2 is YFSETQ. The CDR3 sequence: CASRTSGVRETQYF. The DNA for the CDR3 is TGCGCCAGCAGAACTAGCGGGGTACGGGAGACCCAGTACTTC.

About this clone itself: The sample holds other DNA sequences that translate to the same CDR3. The chain carries TRBV9 and TRBJ2-2, with D maybe TRBD1 (6 bases). The V end lost 4 bases, the J end lost 1 base, and 14 bases lay between the germline ends. CDR3 size: 16 residues. Per germline, CDR1 SGDLS and CDR2 YYNGEE. The CDR3 nucleotides read TGTGCCAGCAGCCCCAGGGGCGGATTGAACACCGGGGAGCTGTTTTTT. It specifies CASSPRGGLNTGELFF.

The rearrangement links TRBV27 to TRBJ2-2; D possibly corresponds to TRBD2 (6 bases). Germline lookup yields CDR1 MNHEY and CDR2 SMNVEV (reference sequence). This CDR3 is 16 amino acids long. V gave up 5 bases and J gave up 5 bases, with 18 bases separating them. CDR3 in amino acids: CASSPRGTSGTGELFF. In nucleotides, the CDR3 is TGTGCCAGCAGTCCCCGCGGGACGAGTGGTACCGGGGAGCTGTTTTTT.

This clone was seen repeatedly, ten times or more. The chain combines TRBV5-5 with TRBJ1-6; the match to TRBD1 covers 7 bases. Germline trimming cut 3 bases from V and 7 bases from J; bases unmatched to any gene: 13. CDR1 SGHKS and CDR2 YYEKEE come from the germline V gene (reference sequence). The CDR3 has 17 amino acids. The CDR3 region is CASSSRITPGGNSPLHF. In DNA, the CDR3 is TGTGCCAGCAGCTCCCGAATAACTCCAGGGGGGAATTCACCCCTCCACTTT.

V gene TRBV19 combines with J gene TRBJ1-2; D uncertain. Germline V gene sequence: CDR1 LNHDA, CDR2 SQIVND (reference sequence). The CDR3 consists of 13 residues. V dropped 5 bases and J dropped 9 bases, with 16 bases sitting between them. CDR3 region: CASSPSGLVSYTF. The CDR3 bases are TGTGCCAGTAGTCCAAGTGGCTTGGTTAGCTACACCTTC. Variable domain in full (rest from reference TRBV19 and TRBJ1-2): DGGITQSPKYLFRKEGQNVTLSCEQNLNHDAMYWYRQDPGQGLRLIYYSQIVNDFQKGDIAEGYSVSREKKESFPLTVTSAQKNPTAFYLCASSPSGLVSYTFGSGTRLTVV.